The source of this TCR beta chain is a study of cytomegalovirus exposure and HLA in healthy donors. Study-wide results and limits: A later analysis found most CMV-associated TCR beta chains apparently HLA-restricted. Donors belonging to an Asian-associated ancestry cluster reportedly showed fewer N-insertions in productive TCRs than the approximately 670-donor mean, according to what a later analysis found. TCR sequences were mostly rare, though some public TCRs occurred in many donors.

The CDR3 totals 15 residues. Trimming took 6 bases from V and 9 from J, leaving 22 bases between them. Germline assignment: CDR1 MNHEY and CDR2 SVGAGI. Of note for this clone: Its antigen is still unknown.

The PCR employed 60 Vbeta primers together with 13 Jbeta primers. Clones were sequenced by immunoSEQ multiplex PCR, and TCRdb holds only the in-frame ones, with some missing. The sample lists 80,000 to 95,000 clones, about four fifths occurring once. The sequenced material came from PBMCs. The chain uses TRBV6-5 and TRBJ2-3; D perhaps matches TRBD2 (6 bases). The receptor's source is a young woman in good health and CMV-seronegative. Here the CDR3 DNA reads TGTGCCAGCAGCAAACCGGGACTCACGTTGATAACGCAGTATTTT. Its protein is CASSKPGLTLITQYF.